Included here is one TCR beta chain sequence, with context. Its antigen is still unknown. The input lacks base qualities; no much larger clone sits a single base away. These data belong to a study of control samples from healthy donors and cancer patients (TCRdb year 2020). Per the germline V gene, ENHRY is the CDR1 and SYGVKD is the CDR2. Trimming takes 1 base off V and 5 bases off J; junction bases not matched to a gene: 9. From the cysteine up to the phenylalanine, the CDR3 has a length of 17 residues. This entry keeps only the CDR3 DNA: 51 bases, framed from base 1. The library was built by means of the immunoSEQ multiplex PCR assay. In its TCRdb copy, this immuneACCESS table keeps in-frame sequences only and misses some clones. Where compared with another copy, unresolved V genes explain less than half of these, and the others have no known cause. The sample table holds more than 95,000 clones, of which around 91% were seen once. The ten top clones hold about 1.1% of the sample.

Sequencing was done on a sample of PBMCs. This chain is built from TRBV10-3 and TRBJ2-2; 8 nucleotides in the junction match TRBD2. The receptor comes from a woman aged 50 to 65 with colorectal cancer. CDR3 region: CAISEYGVGRVTGELFF. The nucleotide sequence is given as TGTGCCATCAGTGAGTACGGAGTCGGGAGGGTAACCGGGGAGCTGTTTTTT.